A single sample gave rise to the 22 T cell receptor beta chains below, sequenced in a study of cytomegalovirus exposure and HLA in healthy donors. TCRdb keeps only in-frame clones here, not all; method: immunoSEQ multiplex PCR. In the table there are more than 250,000 clones, around 87% of which are singletons. The sample comprised PBMCs. These receptors were obtained from a woman in her 30s in good health and CMV-seropositive.

The CDR3: CASSFRGGGEQYF. In DNA, the CDR3 is TGTGCCAGCAGCTTCAGGGGGGGAGGCGAGCAGTACTTC. This chain uses TRBV7-9 with TRBJ2-7; D is possibly TRBD1 or TRBD2 (7 bases each). The germline gives CDR1 SEHNR, CDR2 FQNEAQ (reference sequence). This CDR3 region has 13 residues. The V and J ends lost 3 bases and 6 bases respectively, with 12 bases between them.

This clone was counted only a few times. This sequence joins TRBV7-8 and TRBJ1-6; tentatively, D is TRBD1 (5 bases). V was pared by 2 bases and J by 10 bases, with 9 bases between. The CDR3 has 13 amino acids. Germline V gives CDR1 SGHVS, CDR2 FQNEAQ. The CDR3 spells CASSLQGVSPLHF. The CDR3 coding sequence is TGTGCCAGCAGCTTACAAGGGGTATCACCCCTCCACTTT.

This clone was seen a single time. The chain links TRBV30 to TRBJ1-1; TRBD1 is a possible D gene (6 bases). CDR3 length: 12 amino acids. Germline loops: CDR1 GTSNPN, CDR2 SVGIG (reference sequence). V shed 8 bases and J shed 0 bases, with 10 bases lying between them. DNA for the CDR3: TGTGCCCGGACAGACATGAACACTGAAGCTTTCTTT. Its translation is CARTDMNTEAFF.

The rearrangement joins TRBV19 to TRBJ2-1; 7 bases align to TRBD2. V trimming: 4 bases; J trimming: 2 bases; junction bases outside the gene matches: 2. The V gene's germline CDR1 is LNHDA and CDR2 SQIVND (reference sequence). This CDR3 has 14 amino acids. The chain's CDR3 is CASSTTSTYNEQFF. The CDR3 nucleotides read TGTGCCAGTAGTACGACTAGCACCTACAATGAGCAGTTCTTC.

The rearrangement links TRBV7-3 to TRBJ2-6, with unresolved D. The germline gives CDR1 SGHTA, CDR2 FQGTGA. Trimming removed 2 bases from V and 0 bases from J, with 8 bases in between. This CDR3 is built from 16 residues. Here the CDR3 reads CASSLSPGSGANVLTF. CDR3 sequence (DNA): TGTGCCAGCAGCTTATCCCCAGGCTCTGGGGCCAACGTCCTGACTTTC.

The V gene is TRBV7-8, the J gene TRBJ2-2; 10 bases are a match to TRBD2. Germline CDR1 and CDR2: SGHVS and FQNEAQ. This CDR3 region has 17 residues. Trimming took 5 bases from V and 5 from J; bases not matched to a gene: 11. The CDR3 sequence: CASSPRSGGAETGELFF. CDR3 coding DNA: TGTGCCAGCAGCCCCCGAAGCGGGGGGGCAGAGACCGGGGAGCTGTTTTTT.

The genes are TRBV11-2 and TRBJ2-3; D not certain. Germline V gene data show CDR1 as SGHAT and CDR2 as FQNNGV. The V and J ends lost 5 bases and 5 bases respectively, with 11 bases between them. CDR3 length: 13 residues. CDR3 in amino acids: CASSDSLGDTQYF. In DNA form, the CDR3 reads TGTGCCAGCAGCGATTCGTTGGGAGATACGCAGTATTTT.

The chain employs TRBV7-2 and TRBJ2-5; tentatively, D is TRBD1 (6 bases). Germline V gene data show CDR1 as SGHTA and CDR2 as FQGNSA. V lost 6 bases to trimming and J lost 1 base, with 15 bases between them. The CDR3 covers 15 residues. The CDR3 here is CASRAARGTQETQYF. CDR3 bases: TGTGCCAGCAGAGCGGCTAGGGGGACCCAAGAGACCCAGTACTTC.

J is TRBJ2-2 and V is TRBV4-1; possible D gene TRBD2, 7 bases. Germline V gives CDR1 MGHRA, CDR2 YSYEKL. The CDR3 length is 19 residues. V lost 4 bases, J lost 0 bases, and 21 bases lay in between. The CDR3 spells CASSRVNPRGGANTGELFF. In DNA, the CDR3 is TGCGCCAGCAGCCGCGTGAATCCGAGGGGGGGCGCGAACACCGGGGAGCTGTTTTTT.

The V gene is TRBV11-3, the J gene TRBJ2-3; 7 bases are shared with TRBD2. J lost 3 bases, V lost 4 bases, and 7 bases had no gene match. CDR3 length equals 15 residues. Looked up from germline, CDR1 is SGHNT and CDR2 is YENEEA. Here the CDR3 DNA reads TGTGCCAGCAGCTCGGGGGGAACTCGGACAGATACGCAGTATTTT. Translated: CASSSGGTRTDTQYF.

CDR3 sequence reads: CAWSVSVRGQPQHF. CDR3 in DNA: TGTGCCTGGAGTGTATCCGTCCGGGGTCAGCCCCAGCATTTT. This chain uses TRBV30 with TRBJ1-5, with no clear D. CDR1 and CDR2 (germline): GTSNPN, SVGIG (reference sequence). V was shortened by 0 bases and J by 6 bases, with 12 bases between the two germline ends. CDR3 length equals 14 residues.

The rearrangement joins TRBV7-7 to TRBJ2-3; 8 bases agree with TRBD2. Germline values: CDR1 SSHAT, CDR2 FNYEAQ (reference sequence). The CDR3 totals 16 residues. J lost 2 bases, V lost 5 bases, and 9 bases had no gene match. As DNA, the CDR3 is TGTGCCAGCAGCCAAGAAGCGGGGGCCGCCACAGATACGCAGTATTTT. Translation: CASSQEAGAATDTQYF.

The rearrangement uses TRBV5-4 and TRBJ2-1; D possibly uses TRBD1 or TRBD2 (5 bases each). The CDR3 is made up of 14 amino acids. Looked up from germline, CDR1 is SGHNT and CDR2 is YYREEE (reference sequence). Deletions cut 4 bases from V and 6 bases from J, with 14 bases between. CDR3 sequence reads: CASSVDPGGNEQFF. CDR3 DNA sequence: TGTGCCAGCAGCGTTGACCCTGGGGGCAATGAGCAGTTCTTC. Together with reference TRBV5-4 and TRBJ2-1, the CDR3 gives the full variable domain: ETGVTQSPTHLIKTRGQQVTLRCSSQSGHNTVSWYQQALGQGPQFIFQYYREEENGRGNFPPRFSGLQFPNYSSELNVNALELDDSALYLCASSVDPGGNEQFFGPGTRLTVL.

As DNA, the CDR3 is TGTGCCTGGAGCCCCAGCGGACTTCTCCAAGAGACCCAGTACTTC. Residues: CAWSPSGLLQETQYF. V and J are TRBV30 and TRBJ2-5; D might be TRBD2 (5 bases). Germline CDR1 is GTSNPN and CDR2 is SVGIG (reference sequence). The V gene lost 3 bases and the J gene lost 1 base, with 15 bases spanning the gap. The CDR3 has 15 residues.

The V and J genes are TRBV30 and TRBJ1-6, with 10 bases that match TRBD1. This CDR3 has 15 residues. CDR1 is GTSNPN and CDR2 is SVGIG in the germline V gene (reference sequence). Unmatched junction bases numbered 2, after V lost 1 base and J lost 5 bases. CDR3 region: CAWSAGTGDNSPLHF. The CDR3 coding sequence is TGTGCCTGGAGTGCAGGGACAGGGGATAATTCACCCCTCCACTTT.

The chain uses TRBV25-1 and TRBJ1-3, with TRBD1 as a possible D gene (5 bases). Between the trimmed V and J ends, which lost 5 bases and 4 bases, there was a span of 24 bases. The germline gives CDR1 MGHDK, CDR2 SYGVNS. CDR3 size: 18 residues. The CDR3: CASSQGAAGVRRGNTIYF. The CDR3 DNA reads TGTGCCAGCAGTCAAGGGGCAGCGGGGGTCAGGAGAGGAAACACCATATATTTT.

This sequence joins TRBV28 and TRBJ1-5; unclear D gene. Trimming took off 8 bases at V and 2 bases at J, with 4 bases between the two ends. CDR3 length: 11 amino acids. The germline CDR1 and CDR2 sequences are MDHEN and SYDVKM. CDR3 region: CASLGNQPQHF. The CDR3 DNA is TGTGCCAGCCTTGGCAATCAGCCCCAGCATTTT.

The chain recombines TRBV6-6 with TRBJ2-7, with unresolved D. Trimming removed 5 bases from V and 2 bases from J, with 10 bases in between. The germline V gene has CDR1 MNHNY and CDR2 SVGAGI (reference sequence). This CDR3 contains 13 residues. The CDR3 DNA sequence: TGTGCCAGCAGTCCAGACCGAGCCTACGAGCAGTACTTC. It encodes CASSPDRAYEQYF.

In DNA, the CDR3 is TGTGCCAGCAGCTCCGCGGGGGGGAGTACAGATACGCAGTATTTT. Translating gives CASSSAGGSTDTQYF. This chain joins TRBV7-3 and TRBJ2-3; 9 nucleotides agree with TRBD2. Trimming removed 4 bases from V and 3 bases from J; junction bases left unmatched: 5. CDR1 is SGHTA and CDR2 is FQGTGA in the germline V gene. There are 15 residues in the CDR3.

J is TRBJ2-7 and V is TRBV4-1; unclear D gene. V lost 5 bases, J lost 3 bases, and 11 bases lay in between. The CDR3 length is 13 residues. The germline V gene has CDR1 MGHRA and CDR2 YSYEKL. The CDR3 region has the DNA TGCGCCAGCAGCTCGGATAGAGGCTACGAGCAGTACTTC. It specifies CASSSDRGYEQYF.

The chain is built from TRBV27 and TRBJ2-5; the match to TRBD1 covers 7 bases. The V and J ends lost 6 bases and 2 bases, in that order; junction bases with no gene match: 15. The CDR3 has 17 residues. CDR1 and CDR2 from the germline V gene are MNHEY and SMNVEV (reference sequence). The CDR3 spells CASSLRGYGAPQETQYF. CDR3 nucleotide sequence: TGTGCCAGCAGCCTCAGGGGGTACGGGGCACCGCAAGAGACCCAGTACTTC.

The rearrangement joins TRBV28 to TRBJ1-1; TRBD1 matches at 7 bases. The ends lost 6 bases at V and 4 bases at J; junction bases unmatched: 11. Per the germline V gene, CDR1 is MDHEN and CDR2 is SYDVKM. The CDR3 has 15 amino acids. The CDR3: CASRQPRGGTTEAFF. The CDR3 DNA follows: TGTGCCAGCAGACAACCCAGGGGGGGGACCACTGAAGCTTTCTTT.